This T cell receptor (beta chain) was obtained from a study of T cells in Graves' hyperthyroidism and ophthalmopathy. Across the whole study: Upon initial diagnosis and before any treatment, peripheral blood was collected. Whole-study findings and limits: The authors' 13 V-J model separated ophthalmopathy from stable hyperthyroidism.

The V gene's germline CDR1 is GTSNPN and CDR2 SVGIG (reference sequence). The CDR3 loop spans 13 amino acids. The junction had 8 bases not matched to a gene; V was cut back by 4 bases and J by 8 bases. Participants, patients aged 18 to 65, had newly diagnosed hyperthyroidism with a duration under 2 months. Each diagnosis was grounded in clinical symptoms, serum thyroxine and TRAb, thyroid ultrasound, and orbital computed tomography. Regions amplified from RNA transcripts were the TCR beta CDR3 regions. Using the HTBI primer set, a first-round RT-PCR was run on the TCR CDR3. TCRdb redid the calling of the multiplex PCR reads with MiXCR, one entry per CDR3 protein. The sample carries 600,000 or so distinct CDR3 sequences, roughly 15% recorded once. The table lists this clonotype with many counts. Its matching antigen is unknown.

The material sequenced was blood. V and J are TRBV30 and TRBJ1-2; 9 bases fit TRBD1. The clonotype was recovered from a woman in her 30s with Graves' hyperthyroidism. As DNA, the CDR3 is TGTGCCTGGACCACAGGGGGCCCTGGCGGCTACACCTTC. This sequence encodes CAWTTGGPGGYTF.